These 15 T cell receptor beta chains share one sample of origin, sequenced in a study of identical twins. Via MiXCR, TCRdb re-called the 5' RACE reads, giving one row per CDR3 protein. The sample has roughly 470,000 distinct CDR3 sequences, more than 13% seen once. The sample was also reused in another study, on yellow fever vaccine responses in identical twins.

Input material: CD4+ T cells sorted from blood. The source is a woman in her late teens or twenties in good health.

CDR3 sequence reads: CASSLTTPYEQYF. In DNA form, the CDR3 reads TGCGCCAGCAGCTTGACGACACCCTACGAGCAGTACTTC. This chain connects TRBV5-1 to TRBJ2-7, with D uncertain. The CDR3 has 13 residues. V was pared by 1 base and J by 2 bases, with 7 bases between. Germline V CDR1 and CDR2: SGHRS, YFSETQ.

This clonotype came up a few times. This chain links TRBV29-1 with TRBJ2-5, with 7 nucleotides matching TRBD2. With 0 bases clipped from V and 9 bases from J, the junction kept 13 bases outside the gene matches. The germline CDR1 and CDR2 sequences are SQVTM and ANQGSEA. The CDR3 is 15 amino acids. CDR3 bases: TGCAGCGTTGAAGAGGGCCTAGCGGTCCTCGCGGCCCAGTACTTC. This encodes CSVEEGLAVLAAQYF.

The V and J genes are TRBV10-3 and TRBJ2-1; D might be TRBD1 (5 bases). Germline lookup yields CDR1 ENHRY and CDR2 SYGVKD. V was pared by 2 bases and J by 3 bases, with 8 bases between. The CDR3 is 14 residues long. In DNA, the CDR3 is TGTGCCATCAGTGAGCTGCAGGGCTACAATGAGCAGTTCTTC. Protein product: CAISELQGYNEQFF.

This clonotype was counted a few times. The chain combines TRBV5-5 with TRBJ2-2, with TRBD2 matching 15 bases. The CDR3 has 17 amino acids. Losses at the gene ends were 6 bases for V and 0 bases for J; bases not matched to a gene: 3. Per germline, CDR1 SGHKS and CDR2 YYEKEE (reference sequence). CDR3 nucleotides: TGTGCCAGCAAGGGACTAGCGGGGGGCGCGAACACCGGGGAGCTGTTTTTT. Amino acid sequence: CASKGLAGGANTGELFF.

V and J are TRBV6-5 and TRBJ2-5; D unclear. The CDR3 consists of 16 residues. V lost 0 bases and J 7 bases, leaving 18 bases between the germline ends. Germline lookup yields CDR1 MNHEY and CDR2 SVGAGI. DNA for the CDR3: TGTGCCAGCAGTTACTCGAGCAGCGCGAGATCGGGGACCCAGTACTTC. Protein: CASSYSSSARSGTQYF.

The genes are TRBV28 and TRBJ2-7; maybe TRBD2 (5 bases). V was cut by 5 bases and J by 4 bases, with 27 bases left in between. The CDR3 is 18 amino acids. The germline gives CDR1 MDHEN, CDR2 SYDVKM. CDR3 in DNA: TGTGCCAGCAGTCGGAACGGGGTTGGGTTAGCTCTGAAATACGAGCAGTACTTC. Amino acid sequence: CASSRNGVGLALKYEQYF.

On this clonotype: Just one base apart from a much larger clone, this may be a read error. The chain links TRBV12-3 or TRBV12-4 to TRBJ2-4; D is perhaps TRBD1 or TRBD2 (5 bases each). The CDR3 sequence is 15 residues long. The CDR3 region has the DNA TGTTCCAGCAGTTTGGTGGGGGTAGCCAAAAACATTCAGTACTTC. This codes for CSSSLVGVAKNIQYF.

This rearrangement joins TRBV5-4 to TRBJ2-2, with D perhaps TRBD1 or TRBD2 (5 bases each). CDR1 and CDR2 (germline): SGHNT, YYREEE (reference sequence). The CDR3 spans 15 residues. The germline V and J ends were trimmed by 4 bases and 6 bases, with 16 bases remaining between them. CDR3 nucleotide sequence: TGTGCCAGCAGCCCCGGGACCCGGGTTGCCGGGGAGCTGTTTTTT. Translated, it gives CASSPGTRVAGELFF.

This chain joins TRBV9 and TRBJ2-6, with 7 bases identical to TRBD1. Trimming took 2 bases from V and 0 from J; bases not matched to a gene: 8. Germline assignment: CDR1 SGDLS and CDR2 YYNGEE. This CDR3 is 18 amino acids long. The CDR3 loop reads CASSVKGTASSGANVLTF. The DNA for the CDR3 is TGTGCCAGCAGCGTGAAGGGGACAGCTAGCTCTGGGGCCAACGTCCTGACTTTC.

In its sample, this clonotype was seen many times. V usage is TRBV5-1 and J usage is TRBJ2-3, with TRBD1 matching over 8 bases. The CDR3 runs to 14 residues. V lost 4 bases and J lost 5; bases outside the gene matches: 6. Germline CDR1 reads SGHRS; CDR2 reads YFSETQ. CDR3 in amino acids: CASSLGTGRDTQYF. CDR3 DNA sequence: TGCGCCAGCAGCCTGGGGACAGGCCGAGATACGCAGTATTTT.

The CDR3 coding sequence is TGTGCCATCAGTGAGAGGGGTGAGGAAGCTTTCTTT. This encodes CAISERGEEAFF. The genes are TRBV10-3 and TRBJ1-1; perhaps TRBD1 as D (5 bases). This CDR3 region has 12 residues. The germline V gene encodes CDR1 ENHRY and CDR2 SYGVKD. Trimming shortened V by 2 bases and J by 8 bases, and 9 bases separated the two germline ends.

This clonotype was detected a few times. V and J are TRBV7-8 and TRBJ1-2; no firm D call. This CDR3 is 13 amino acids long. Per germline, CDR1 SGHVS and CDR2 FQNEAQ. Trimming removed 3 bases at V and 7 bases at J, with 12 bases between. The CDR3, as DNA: TGTGCCAGCAGCTTTGTTAGAGGTAGTGGCTACACCTTC. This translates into CASSFVRGSGYTF.

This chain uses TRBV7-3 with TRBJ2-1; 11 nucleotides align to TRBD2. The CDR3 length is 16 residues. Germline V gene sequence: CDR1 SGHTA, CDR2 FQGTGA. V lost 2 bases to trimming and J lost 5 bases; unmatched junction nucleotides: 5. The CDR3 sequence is CASSLETSGANNEQFF. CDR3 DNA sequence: TGTGCCAGCAGCTTAGAGACTAGCGGGGCAAACAATGAGCAGTTCTTC.

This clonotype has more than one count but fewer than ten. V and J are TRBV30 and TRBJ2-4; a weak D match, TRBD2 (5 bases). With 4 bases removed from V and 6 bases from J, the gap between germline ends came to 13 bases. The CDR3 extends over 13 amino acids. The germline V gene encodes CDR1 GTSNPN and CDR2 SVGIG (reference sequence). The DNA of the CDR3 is TGTGCCTGGAATAATGACGGGATAAACATTCAGTACTTC. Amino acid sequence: CAWNNDGINIQYF.

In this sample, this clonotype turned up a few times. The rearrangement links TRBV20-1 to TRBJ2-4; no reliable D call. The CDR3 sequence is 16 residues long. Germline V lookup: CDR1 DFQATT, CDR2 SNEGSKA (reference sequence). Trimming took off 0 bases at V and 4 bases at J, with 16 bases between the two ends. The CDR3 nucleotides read TGCAGTGCTAGAGATCCGGGCGGCAGGACGAAAAACATTCAGTACTTC. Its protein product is CSARDPGGRTKNIQYF.